The next 2 T cell receptor beta chains were all read from a single sample in a study of T-cell reconstitution after alpha-beta-depleted transplantation in children (dated by TCRdb to 2016 to 2018). Preparation of the library involved PCR. This sample was sequenced with an Illumina HiSeq 2500. TCR libraries were prepared with molecular barcoding, using unique molecular identifiers to normalize TCRbeta repertoire quantification. TCRdb trimmed the raw reads at Q25, called clones with MiXCR and kept productive beta chains. Every CDR3 protein is listed once, alongside the most common genes and DNA of its rows. In this sample the table shows over 450,000 distinct CDR3 sequences, under 12% of which occur a single time. Of the sample, just over 2% falls within the top ten clones. The treatment or condition label here, explained by the study, means: allogeneic hematopoietic cell transplantation with graft depleted of TCRalphabeta T cells and CD19 B cells.

Sequenced here: PBMCs, sampled before TCRalphabeta/CD19-depleted stem cell transplant. The receptors come from a child aged 2 to 10 with inherited bone marrow failure, due to receive a stem cell transplant.

This clonotype came up many times. The V call is TRBV28, the J call TRBJ1-2; D gene unclear. The CDR3 sequence is 14 residues long. Germline-derived CDR1 and CDR2 are MDHEN and SYDVKM. With 6 bases removed from V and 2 bases from J, the gap between germline ends came to 13 bases. The CDR3 protein is CASSYRGGNYGYTF. CDR3 DNA: TGTGCCAGCAGCTACCGAGGAGGCAACTATGGCTACACCTTC.

Notes on this clonotype: A clone one base away is much larger, so this may be a read error. This chain uses TRBV5-6 with TRBJ2-1, with D unclear. Germline V gene lookup returns CDR1 SGHDT and CDR2 YYEEEE. This CDR3 comprises 12 residues. The CDR3 is CDSSLYYNEQFF. Written as DNA, the CDR3 is TGTGACAGCAGCTTATATTACAATGAGCAGTTCTTC.